This T cell receptor beta chain was retrieved from a study of cytomegalovirus exposure and HLA in healthy donors. Comment on this clone: Its matching antigen is unknown.

Primers for the PCR totalled 60 Vbeta and 13 Jbeta. Sequenced by immunoSEQ multiplex PCR; TCRdb stores in-frame clones only, minus some. This sample has over 70,000 clones; less than 80% occur once, and the top ten carry 1.3% to 1.5%. Study-level results: An observed cluster of highly shared sequence variants was recorded as a likely sequencing artifact. Immune exposure was documented only through CMV serostatus. Reports credit the classifier with highly specific, highly sensitive diagnosis of cytomegalovirus status. Productive status was seen about 90% or about 30% of the time for most TCR beta V segments in an earlier analysis.

This CDR3 spans 17 amino acids. Trimming removed 4 bases from V and 7 bases from J; junction bases left unmatched: 8. Germline V lookup: CDR1 SGHTA, CDR2 FQGNSA. The material sequenced was PBMCs. This receptor was taken from a male donor in good health and CMV-seronegative. V is TRBV7-2 and J is TRBJ2-1, with TRBD2 identical over 15 bases. The CDR3, as DNA: TGTGCCAGCAGCTCGAGGCGGACTAGCGGGAGGGAAAATGAGCAGTTCTTC. Translated, it gives CASSSRRTSGRENEQFF.